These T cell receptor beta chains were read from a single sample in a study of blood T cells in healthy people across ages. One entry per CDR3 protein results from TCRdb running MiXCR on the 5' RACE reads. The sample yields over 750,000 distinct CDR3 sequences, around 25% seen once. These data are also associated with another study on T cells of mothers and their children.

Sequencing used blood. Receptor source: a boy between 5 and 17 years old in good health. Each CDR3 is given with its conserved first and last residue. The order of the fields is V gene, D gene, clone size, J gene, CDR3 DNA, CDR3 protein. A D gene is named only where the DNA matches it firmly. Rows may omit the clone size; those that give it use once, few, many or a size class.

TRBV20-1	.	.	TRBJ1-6	TGCAGTGCTAGGGATGATCGGGGGGCCCTCCACTTT	CSARDDRGALHF
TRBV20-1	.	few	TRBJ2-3	TGCAGTGCGGCGGCGGGGCTACGCACAGATACGCAGTATTTT	CSAAAGLRTDTQYF
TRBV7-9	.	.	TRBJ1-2	TGTGCCAGCAGCTCCTTGGAGGGCCCCAAAGACTCCTATGGCTACACCTTC	CASSSLEGPKDSYGYTF
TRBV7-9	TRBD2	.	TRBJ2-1	TGTGCCAGCAGCCCTTGGGCGGGAGGGGATGAGCAGTTCTTC	CASSPWAGGDEQFF
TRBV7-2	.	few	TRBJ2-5	TGTGCCAGCAGCTTAATATCTTTAGCGGAAGGATTTAAAGAGACCCAGTACTTC	CASSLISLAEGFKETQYF
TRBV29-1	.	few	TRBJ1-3	TGCAGCGTTGGACAGACTGGAAACACCATATATTTT	CSVGQTGNTIYF
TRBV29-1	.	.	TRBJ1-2	TGCAGCGTCTCTAAGGTCCTAATGTATGGCTACACCTTC	CSVSKVLMYGYTF
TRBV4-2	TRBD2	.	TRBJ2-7	TGTGCCAGCAGCCTGACCGGGACTAGCGCCCTGTCGGGTTACGAGCAGTACTTC	CASSLTGTSALSGYEQYF
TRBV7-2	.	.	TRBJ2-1	TGTGCCAGCAGCTTCGTCGTAGGGGGAGTTGTCTCCTACAATGAGCAGTTCTTC	CASSFVVGGVVSYNEQFF
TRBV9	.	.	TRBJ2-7	TGTGCCAGCAGCGTAGGGTCGGCCAGCTCCTACGAGCAGTACTTC	CASSVGSASSYEQYF
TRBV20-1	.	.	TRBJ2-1	TGCAGTGCTAGAGATCGTATACGCCTGAATGAGCAGTTCTTC	CSARDRIRLNEQFF
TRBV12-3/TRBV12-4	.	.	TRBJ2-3	TGTGCCAGCGGGAATCCAGGGGGCACAGATACGCAGTATTTT	CASGNPGGTDTQYF
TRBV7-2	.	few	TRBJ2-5	TGTGCCAGCAGCTTGAACCCTAGTGGAGAGACCCAGTACTTC	CASSLNPSGETQYF
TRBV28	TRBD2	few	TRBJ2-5	TGTGCCAGCAGCCGACCGGGACTAGCGGGAGCAGAGACCCAGTACTTC	CASSRPGLAGAETQYF
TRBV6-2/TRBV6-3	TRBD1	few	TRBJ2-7	TGTGCCAGCAGTTACTCGACAGGGGGCTACGAGCAGTACTTC	CASSYSTGGYEQYF
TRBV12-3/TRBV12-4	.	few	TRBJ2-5	TGTGCCAGCAAACGCGGACTGGAAGAGACCCAGTACTTC	CASKRGLEETQYF
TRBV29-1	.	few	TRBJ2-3	TGCAGCGTTGGAGATCAATTAGATACGCAGTATTTT	CSVGDQLDTQYF
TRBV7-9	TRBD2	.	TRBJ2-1	TGTGCCAGCGAGGTAGCGGGAGGGGGGAATGAGCAGTTCTTC	CASEVAGGGNEQFF
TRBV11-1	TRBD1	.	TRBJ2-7	TGTGCCAGCAGGTTCTGGACAGGGGAACTCTACGAGCAGTACTTC	CASRFWTGELYEQYF
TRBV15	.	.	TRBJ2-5	TGTGCCACCAGCAGATCACAGTTGTCAGAGACCCAGTACTTC	CATSRSQLSETQYF
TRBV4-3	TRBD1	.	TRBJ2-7	TGCGCCAGCAGCCAAGATGATGGGACAGAATACGAGCAGTACTTC	CASSQDDGTEYEQYF
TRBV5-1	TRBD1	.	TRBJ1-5	TGCGCCAGCAGCCGGACAGGGGGCGTGGATCAGCCCCAGCATTTT	CASSRTGGVDQPQHF
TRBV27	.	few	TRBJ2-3	TGTGCCAGCAGCCAATGGACTCCTAGCACAGATACGCAGTATTTT	CASSQWTPSTDTQYF
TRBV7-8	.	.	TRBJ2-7	TGTGCCAGCAGCTTTCCTAGGGCCGAGCAGTACTTC	CASSFPRAEQYF
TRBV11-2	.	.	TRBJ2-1	TGTGCCAGCAGGCAGGACTGGAACGAGCAGTTCTTC	CASRQDWNEQFF
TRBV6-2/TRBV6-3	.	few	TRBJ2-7	TGTGCCAGCAGTTACTCAGGGCGGAAGACCTACGAGCAGTACTTC	CASSYSGRKTYEQYF
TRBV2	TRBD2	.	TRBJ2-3	TGTGCCAGACCGGGACTAGCGAGGACAGATACGCAGTATTTT	CARPGLARTDTQYF
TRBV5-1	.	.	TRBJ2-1	TGCGCCAGCAGCTTGGTTTTAGTTCGGGACAATGAGCAGTTCTTC	CASSLVLVRDNEQFF
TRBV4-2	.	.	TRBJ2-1	TGTGCCAGCAGCCAAGATCGGGGTAGCGTGAACAATGAGCAGTTCTTC	CASSQDRGSVNNEQFF
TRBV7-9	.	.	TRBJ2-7	TGTGCCAGCAATGCAGGGAGGTTGAACGAGCAGTACTTC	CASNAGRLNEQYF
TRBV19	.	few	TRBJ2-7	TGTGCCAGTAGTCCTCAGGACAGCAACTACGAGCAGTACTTC	CASSPQDSNYEQYF
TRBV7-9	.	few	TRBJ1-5	TGTGCCAGCAGCTTAGACGCCCATAGCAATCAGCCCCAGCATTTT	CASSLDAHSNQPQHF
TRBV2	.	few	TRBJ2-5	TGTGCCAGCAGGGACGGACGGTTAGGTCAAGAGACCCAGTACTTC	CASRDGRLGQETQYF
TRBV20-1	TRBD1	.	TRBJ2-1	TGCAGTGCCTACGGGGACAGGGGGTACAATGAGCAGTTCTTC	CSAYGDRGYNEQFF
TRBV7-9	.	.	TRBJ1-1	TGTGCCAGCAGTTCCGGGACAATGATGAACACTGAAGCTTTCTTT	CASSSGTMMNTEAFF
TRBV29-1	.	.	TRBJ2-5	TGCAGCGTTAGGGTTGATCATTGGGAGACCCAGTACTTC	CSVRVDHWETQYF
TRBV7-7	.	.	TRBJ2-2	TGTGCTAGCAGCATACAGGGTGTCGGGGAGCTGTTTTTT	CASSIQGVGELFF
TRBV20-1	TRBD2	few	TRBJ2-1	TGCAGTGCGACAGCGGGAGTAGAGACCCAGTTCTTC	CSATAGVETQFF
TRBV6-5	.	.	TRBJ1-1	TGTGCCAGCAGTTCACGACAGGCAGTGAACACTGAAGCTTTCTTT	CASSSRQAVNTEAFF
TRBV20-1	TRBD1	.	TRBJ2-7	TGCAGTGCTAGAGTTCAGGGACAGAGCTCCTACGAGCAGTACTTC	CSARVQGQSSYEQYF
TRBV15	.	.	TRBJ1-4	TGTGCCACCAGCAGAGATGCCGGGAGGGATGAAAAACTGTTTTTT	CATSRDAGRDEKLFF
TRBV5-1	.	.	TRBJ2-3	TGCGCCAGCAGCTCACAGCAGGCGGATACGCAGTATTTT	CASSSQQADTQYF
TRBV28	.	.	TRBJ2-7	TGTGCCAGCACCCTCATCCTCAGGGGAAAGCAGTACTTC	CASTLILRGKQYF
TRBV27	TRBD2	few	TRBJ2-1	TGTGCCAGCAGTTCTGGACTAGCGGGAGCTATGAACAATGAGCAGTTCTTC	CASSSGLAGAMNNEQFF
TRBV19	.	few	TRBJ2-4	TGTGCCAGTAATGGGCAAGGAGGGCCGGCCAAAAACATTCAGTACTTC	CASNGQGGPAKNIQYF
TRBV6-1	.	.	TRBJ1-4	TGTGCCAGCAGTGAAAGCGGGGCCGGAGAAAAACTGTTTTTT	CASSESGAGEKLFF
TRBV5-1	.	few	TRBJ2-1	TGCGCCAGCAGCTCCTCCGGGACAAGGGGCTACAATGAGCAGTTCTTC	CASSSSGTRGYNEQFF
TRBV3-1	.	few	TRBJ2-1	TGTGCCAGCAGCCTGCCATTCAGGGAAGAGAGGGATGAGCAGTTCTTC	CASSLPFREERDEQFF